Listed here is a single T cell receptor (beta chain). No cognate antigen has been identified for it. Base qualities are missing; no much larger clone stands one base away. Genomic DNA was extracted with the Qiagen DNeasy kit from unsorted PBMCs and from negatively selected CD4+ and CD8+ fractions. TCR beta CDR3 regions were amplified by immunoSEQ multiplex PCR using primers annealing to V and J segments. A synthetic immune receptor repertoire was used to minimize amplification bias, and any residual bias was removed computationally once sequencing was done. Concerning the study's data processing: Custom Python scripts were used to quantify repertoire diversity as the Shannon entropy index. Unsorted, CD4+ and CD8+ repertoires were analyzed separately, except in combined analyses where CD4+ and CD8+ sequences were merged in silico. A clone was considered expanded if an increase in frequency of at least 2-fold after treatment relative to C1D1 was found, and a pseudocount of 0.5 was applied to clones undetected at baseline. Clones with 0 or 1 copy at C1D1 were defined as singleton clones, while clones with 2 or more copies were defined as non-singleton clones. Clones expanded in unsorted samples were assigned a CD4+, CD8+ or unknown annotation through matching of protein sequences in sorted samples from the same patient. Diversity changes from C1D1 to C4D1 were tested in paired samples using Wilcoxon tests. Held by TCRdb, this immuneACCESS table contains in-frame sequences only and omits some clones. Under half of the omission traces to an unresolved V gene where checked; the cause of the rest is unknown. For V, J and clone size, that table is used; D and trimming come from the DNA. The sample contains about 11,000 clones, 80% of them found a single time. The top ten clonotypes cover almost 35% of the sample.

This sample was included in a study of PD-1 blockade in classical Hodgkin lymphoma (dated by TCRdb to the early 2020s). Study-wide context: Nivolumab dosing was 3 mg/kg intravenously every 2 weeks, continuing until either disease progression or unacceptable toxicity. The study used TCR beta sequencing and CyTOF to define a peripheral blood immune signature of response to PD-1 blockade in classical Hodgkin lymphoma.

Paper-wide results and their limitations: By C4D1, a significant rise was seen in CD4+ TCR diversity but not in CD8+ TCR diversity (p=0.0027 vs p=0.16), and the rise was most apparent among complete responders (p=0.02). Baseline diversity similar to that of newly diagnosed patients was observed in trial patients achieving complete response, whereas significantly lower diversity was observed in partial responders and progressors. Baseline TCR diversity was reported to be lower in newly diagnosed patients than in healthy donors, and even lower in relapsed/refractory patients. The study was limited to a single clinical trial cohort, and causes of repertoire differences, possibly disease activity or prior therapy, remained undefined. Patients starting nivolumab less than 1 year after ASCT had lower diversity and were excluded from later analyses to avoid confounding by immune reconstitution.

The time point label, read with the paper, signifies: cycle 2 day 1 (C2D1) of nivolumab. Every trial patient had relapsed following autologous stem cell transplantation, and prior brentuximab vedotin exposure was what differed among cohorts A, B and C. The trial cohort comprised more than 55 patients with relapsed/refractory classical Hodgkin lymphoma whose best overall responses were complete response, partial response or progressive disease. Trial patients were treated with single-agent nivolumab in the multi-cohort phase II CheckMate 205 trial. Best overall response was determined by an independent review committee according to the 2007 International Working Group response criteria. PBMCs from the trial were collected at three points: immediately before nivolumab initiation (C1D1), and during therapy at cycle 2 day 1 and cycle 4 day 1. Peripheral blood was collected in 8 mL Vacutainer Cell Preparation Tubes, from which PBMCs were isolated by centrifugation and then cryopreserved.

Here the sequenced sample was peripheral blood mononuclear cells (PBMCs), taken before the second cycle of nivolumab. The sequence came from a human donor with classical Hodgkin lymphoma.

The CDR3 here reads CASSFAGADTEAFF. The sequenced DNA: TGTGCCAGCAGTTTCGCAGGGGCGGACACTGAAGCTTTCTTT. The sequence links TRBV2 to TRBJ1-1, and TRBD1 may be the D gene, going by 6 matching bases. V lost 5 bases and J lost 3 bases; the stretch between them is 13 bases long. The germline V gene supplies CDR1 SNHLY and CDR2 FYNNEI. Including the terminal cysteine and phenylalanine, the CDR3 comprises 14 residues. Kept here is only the CDR3 DNA, which spans 42 bases and is read in frame from base 1.